The clone carrying this T cell receptor beta chain was detected a few times. Its antigen remains unknown. In TCRdb, the 5' RACE reads were re-called with MiXCR into one record per CDR3 protein. The sample holds some 45,000 distinct CDR3 sequences, roughly 28% seen once. Findings of the study overall: The TCR gene usage of tumor memory CD4+ T cells clustered together with blood and lymph node memory CD4+ cells and with lymph node naive CD4+ cells.

The V gene end was trimmed by 5 bases and the J gene end by 4 bases; junction bases not matched to a gene: 5. This CDR3 comprises 14 residues. The germline gives CDR1 LGHDT, CDR2 YNNKEL (reference sequence). The source is a female donor with breast cancer. The chain is built from TRBV3-1 and TRBJ1-5; the match to TRBD1 covers 7 bases. Sequences were obtained from naive CD4+ T cells sorted from blood. Documented subset: naive CD4+ T cells, CD4+CD45RA+CD25-. CDR3 sequence reads: CASSDRVGNQPQHF. DNA for the CDR3: TGTGCCAGCAGCGACAGGGTAGGGAATCAGCCCCAGCATTTT.